The 5 T cell receptor beta chains below all came from one sample that was sequenced in a study of blood T cell repertoires in COVID-19. Assay used: immunoSEQ multiplex PCR; TCRdb lists only in-frame clones, some missing. The sample has over 120,000 clones, 76% seen once; the top ten hold around 4.2%. Material for sequencing was peripheral blood. The receptors originated from an elderly woman with active or convalescent COVID-19.

The chain carries TRBV30 and TRBJ1-1; TRBD1 aligns across 9 bases. The CDR3 sequence is 14 residues long. With V trimmed by 5 bases and J by 4 bases, 8 bases remained unmatched. Germline V gene data show CDR1 as GTSNPN and CDR2 as SVGIG (reference sequence). DNA of the CDR3: TGTGCCTGGGGGACAGGGTCGGGCGTCACTGAAGCTTTCTTT. This translates into CAWGTGSGVTEAFF.

The gene calls are TRBV5-6 and TRBJ2-7; possibly TRBD2 for D (5 bases). CDR1 and CDR2 (germline): SGHDT, YYEEEE. V was cut by 0 bases and J by 5 bases, with 9 bases left in between. The CDR3 has 13 residues. The CDR3 sequence: CASSLVFGNEQYF. The CDR3 DNA follows: TGTGCCAGCAGCTTGGTATTCGGGAACGAGCAGTACTTC.

V gene TRBV7-9 combines with J gene TRBJ1-2; perhaps TRBD1 as D (5 bases). This CDR3 has 15 residues. In germline, CDR1 is SEHNR, CDR2 FQNEAQ (reference sequence). V shed 5 bases and J shed 3 bases, with 16 bases lying between them. For the CDR3, the DNA is TGTGCCAGCAGCCCCAGTTCAGGCAGGGACTATGGCTACACCTTC. Encoded protein: CASSPSSGRDYGYTF. Combining the CDR3 with reference TRBV7-9 and TRBJ1-2 gives the whole variable domain DTGVSQNPRHKITKRGQNVTFRCDPISEHNRLYWYRQTLGQGPEFLTYFQNEAQLEKSRLLSDRFSAERPKGSFSTLEIQRTEQGDSAMYLCASSPSSGRDYGYTFGSGTRLTVV.

The rearrangement uses TRBV3-1 (or the pseudogene TRBV3-2) and TRBJ1-3; D unclear. Germline loops: CDR1 LGHDT, CDR2 YNNKEL (reference sequence). Trimming took off 4 bases at V and 5 bases at J, with 12 bases between the two ends. CDR3 size: 14 residues. For the CDR3, the DNA is TGTGCCAGCAGCCTCCGGGAGCGTAGAAACACCATATATTTT. It translates to CASSLRERRNTIYF.

The chain carries TRBV9 and TRBJ2-7; the match to TRBD1 covers 8 bases. CDR1 is SGDLS and CDR2 is YYNGEE in the germline V gene. There are 13 residues in the CDR3. V trimming: 0 bases; J trimming: 6 bases; junction bases outside the gene matches: 2. This CDR3 is CASSVGGTGEQYF. The CDR3 coding sequence is TGTGCCAGCAGCGTAGGAGGGACAGGCGAGCAGTACTTC.